These 27 T cell receptor beta chains came from one sample sequenced in a study of OX40 agonist ivuxolimab in advanced cancers. Profiling relied on immunoSEQ multiplex PCR, and the TCRdb table lists in-frame clones only, not all of them. The sample has approximately 130,000 clones; 90% to 95% are singletons. The sample consisted of CD4+ or CD8+ T cells sorted from blood, taken in a trial of the OX40 agonist ivuxolimab. The receptors here all came from an adult with an advanced solid tumor such as melanoma, head and neck, liver or kidney cancer.

This sequence joins TRBV7-2 and TRBJ1-5; 7 nucleotides agree with TRBD1. CDR1 and CDR2 from the germline V gene are SGHTA and FQGNSA. The CDR3 sequence is 15 residues long. Trimming cost V 5 bases and J 9 bases; bases outside gene matches: 13. The CDR3 DNA reads as TGTGCCAGCAGCGACAGACAGGGCGGTACGTGGCCCCAGCATTTT. Protein product: CASSDRQGGTWPQHF.

The rearrangement uses TRBV6-1 and TRBJ1-3; a weak D match, TRBD1 (5 bases). In germline, CDR1 is MNHNS, CDR2 SASEGT. The CDR3 has 14 residues. Trimming cost V 4 bases and J 0 bases, with 7 bases left between them. CDR3 loop: CASSGTSSGNTIYF. The CDR3 DNA sequence: TGTGCCAGCAGTGGGACAAGCTCTGGAAACACCATATATTTT.

CDR3 bases: TGTGCCTGGAGAAGTACGGGGGGATCTGGAAACACCATATATTTT. Amino acids: CAWRSTGGSGNTIYF. This chain links TRBV30 with TRBJ1-3, with D maybe TRBD1 (5 bases). The CDR3 contains 15 residues. V was pared by 3 bases and J by 1 base, with 13 bases between. CDR1 and CDR2 (germline): GTSNPN, SVGIG (reference sequence).

This chain connects TRBV4-2 to TRBJ2-3; no firm D call. The length of the CDR3 is 17 residues. The V gene lost 4 bases and the J gene lost 0 bases, with 17 bases spanning the gap. CDR1 and CDR2 (germline): LGHNA, YNFKEQ. The CDR3 here is CASSLSGQKPSTDTQYF. The CDR3 DNA reads TGTGCCAGCAGCCTCTCTGGGCAGAAACCTAGCACAGATACGCAGTATTTT.

The gene calls are TRBV7-3 and TRBJ1-2, with a possible D match to TRBD1 (5 bases). The length of the CDR3 is 13 residues. Germline CDR1 reads SGHTA; CDR2 reads FQGTGA. V lost 5 bases to trimming and J lost 4 bases, with 11 bases between them. The chain's CDR3 is CASSKDNGYGYTF. In DNA, the CDR3 is TGTGCCAGCAGCAAGGACAACGGCTATGGCTACACCTTC.

The V gene is TRBV11-2, the J gene TRBJ1-5; 11 nucleotides match TRBD1. Trimming took 2 bases from V and 4 from J; bases not matched to a gene: 10. The CDR3 contains 18 residues. Germline CDR1 reads SGHAT; CDR2 reads FQNNGV. The CDR3 DNA reads TGTGCCAGCAGCTTATTGGGGCGGGACAGGGGGAGAAATCAGCCCCAGCATTTT. It encodes CASSLLGRDRGRNQPQHF. The entire variable domain, with the rest obtained from reference TRBV11-2 and TRBJ1-5, is as follows: EAGVAQSPRYKIIEKRQSVAFWCNPISGHATLYWYQQILGQGPKLLIQFQNNGVVDDSQLPKDRFSAERLKGVDSTLKIQPAKLEDSAVYLCASSLLGRDRGRNQPQHFGDGTRLSIL.

The chain recombines TRBV6-1 with TRBJ1-1; no clear D gene. The V and J ends lost 6 bases and 0 bases respectively, with 8 bases between them. The length of the CDR3 is 13 residues. Per the germline V gene, CDR1 is MNHNS and CDR2 is SASEGT. CDR3 sequence reads: CASRPQVNTEAFF. The CDR3 DNA is TGTGCCAGCAGACCTCAGGTGAACACTGAAGCTTTCTTT.

This sequence joins TRBV19 and TRBJ2-5; a possible D gene is TRBD1 (5 bases). Germline V gene data show CDR1 as LNHDA and CDR2 as SQIVND (reference sequence). Trimming cost V 7 bases and J 2 bases, with 17 bases left between them. The CDR3 has 15 residues. The CDR3 spells CASTPYAGKQETQYF. The CDR3 DNA follows: TGTGCCAGTACCCCGTATGCAGGGAAGCAAGAGACCCAGTACTTC. Looking up the rest from reference TRBV19 and TRBJ2-5 gives the full variable domain: DGGITQSPKYLFRKEGQNVTLSCEQNLNHDAMYWYRQDPGQGLRLIYYSQIVNDFQKGDIAEGYSVSREKKESFPLTVTSAQKNPTAFYLCASTPYAGKQETQYFGPGTRLLVL.

The chain joins TRBV19 to TRBJ2-7; tentative D call: TRBD1 (6 bases). Trimming stripped 5 bases from V and 0 bases from J, with 17 bases between. The germline gives CDR1 LNHDA, CDR2 SQIVND (reference sequence). The CDR3 consists of 16 residues. Written as DNA, the CDR3 is TGTGCCAGTAGTGCTTCATTCTCACAGGGCTCCTACGAGCAGTACTTC. Translating gives CASSASFSQGSYEQYF.

The rearrangement links TRBV18 to TRBJ1-1; 12 bases fit TRBD1. V lost 3 bases to trimming and J lost 6 bases; unmatched junction nucleotides: 14. The CDR3 runs to 18 residues. Per germline, CDR1 KGHSH and CDR2 LQKENI. The CDR3 sequence: CASSPPGQGAFRGPEAFF. CDR3 coding DNA: TGTGCCAGCTCACCGCCGGGACAGGGGGCCTTCAGGGGCCCTGAAGCTTTCTTT.

Of note for this clone: The same CDR3 can be traced to other DNA sequences in this sample. The chain links TRBV28 to TRBJ2-7; D gene uncertain. The V and J ends lost 3 bases and 2 bases respectively, with 5 bases between them. This CDR3 is built from 12 residues. Germline CDR1 is MDHEN and CDR2 is SYDVKM. CDR3 residues: CASSLGTYEQYF. The CDR3 nucleotides read TGTGCCAGCAGTTTGGGCACCTACGAGCAGTACTTC.

The J gene is TRBJ2-6, the V gene TRBV6-1; D is perhaps TRBD1 (6 bases). The germline V and J ends were trimmed by 9 bases and 2 bases, with 11 bases remaining between them. The germline V gene has CDR1 MNHNS and CDR2 SASEGT. There are 14 residues in the CDR3. In DNA, the CDR3 is TGTGCCAGTGTCACAGGGACTGGGGCCAACGTCCTGACTTTC. Its protein is CASVTGTGANVLTF.

The gene calls are TRBV18 and TRBJ2-5, with a weak D call TRBD1 (6 bases). Trimming took 3 bases from V and 5 from J, leaving 13 bases between them. Looked up from germline, CDR1 is KGHSH and CDR2 is LQKENI. This CDR3 has 14 residues. The CDR3 loop is CASSPQGIVETQYF. DNA for the CDR3: TGTGCCAGCTCACCCCAGGGGATCGTGGAGACCCAGTACTTC.

In regard to this clone: Germline is not matched at one junction end, which may reflect a read error. V usage is TRBV5-1 and J usage is TRBJ2-3; the D is unclear. Germline assignment: CDR1 SGHRS and CDR2 YFSETQ. CDR3 length: 14 amino acids. CDR3 sequence reads: CASSLRPSTDTQYF. The CDR3 bases are TGCGCCAGCAGCTTGAGGCCGAGCACGGATACGCAGTATTTT. Drawing the rest from reference TRBV5-1 and TRBJ2-3, the complete variable domain is KAGVTQTPRYLIKTRGQQVTLSCSPISGHRSVSWYQQTPGQGLQFLFEYFSETQRNKGNFPGRFSGRQFSNSRSEMNVSTLELGDSALYLCASSLRPSTDTQYFGPGTRLTVL.

The chain uses TRBV19 and TRBJ2-7; tentatively, D is TRBD1 (5 bases). There are 14 residues in the CDR3. In germline, CDR1 is LNHDA, CDR2 SQIVND (reference sequence). Between the trimmed V and J ends, which lost 5 bases and 9 bases, there was a span of 20 bases. The CDR3 here is CASSWSQGRFGQYF. CDR3 nucleotide sequence: TGTGCCAGTAGTTGGAGTCAGGGAAGGTTCGGGCAGTACTTC. The entire variable domain, with the rest obtained from reference TRBV19 and TRBJ2-7, is as follows: DGGITQSPKYLFRKEGQNVTLSCEQNLNHDAMYWYRQDPGQGLRLIYYSQIVNDFQKGDIAEGYSVSREKKESFPLTVTSAQKNPTAFYLCASSWSQGRFGQYFGPGTRLTVT.

The chain recombines TRBV29-1 with TRBJ2-3; either TRBD1 or TRBD2 may supply D (5 bases each). This CDR3 comprises 15 residues. Germline V CDR1 and CDR2: SQVTM, ANQGSEA. V lost 6 bases, J lost 3 bases, and 19 bases lay in between. DNA of the CDR3: TGCAGCGTGGGCGAACATGGGGGAACGACAGATACGCAGTATTTT. It encodes CSVGEHGGTTDTQYF.

The rearrangement joins TRBV4-1 to TRBJ1-2; possible D gene TRBD1, 5 bases. Trimming stripped 4 bases from V and 5 bases from J, with 23 bases between. The CDR3 has 17 amino acids. The germline V gene has CDR1 MGHRA and CDR2 YSYEKL. The CDR3 is CASSPISLGLEPYGYTF. The CDR3 DNA reads TGCGCCAGCAGCCCGATTTCGTTGGGGCTTGAGCCGTATGGCTACACCTTC.

The chain is built from TRBV5-6 and TRBJ2-4; D uncertain. CDR1 and CDR2 from the germline V gene are SGHDT and YYEEEE. The V and J ends lost 0 bases and 0 bases respectively, with 10 bases between them. This CDR3 is built from 16 residues. CDR3 sequence (DNA): TGTGCCAGCAGCTTGGACGTGAGGATAGCCAAAAACATTCAGTACTTC. Its translation: CASSLDVRIAKNIQYF.

To note about this clone: In the same sample, other DNA sequences code for this CDR3. This chain links TRBV5-1 with TRBJ2-5, with 10 bases identical to TRBD2. Germline CDR1 and CDR2: SGHRS and YFSETQ. Trimming cost V 1 base and J 4 bases; bases outside gene matches: 4. The CDR3 sequence is 15 residues long. CDR3 nucleotides: TGCGCCAGCAGCTTGCTGGCTAGCGGGAGAGAGACCCAGTACTTC. It translates to CASSLLASGRETQYF.

This clone is a singleton in its sample. V is TRBV18 and J is TRBJ1-3; the D is unclear. CDR3 length: 16 amino acids. CDR1 is KGHSH, CDR2 LQKENI, per germline. Trimming took 1 base from V and 4 from J, leaving 14 bases between them. This CDR3 is CASSPLSQPSGNTIYF. For the CDR3, the DNA is TGTGCCAGCTCACCACTCTCCCAACCCTCAGGAAACACCATATATTTT.

The genes are TRBV29-1 and TRBJ1-4; tentative D call: TRBD1 (5 bases). This CDR3 contains 12 residues. Germline CDR1 and CDR2: SQVTM and ANQGSEA. Trimming shortened V by 4 bases and J by 4 bases, and 7 bases separated the two germline ends. CDR3 loop: CSVARDNEKLFF. The CDR3 coding sequence is TGCAGCGTTGCCAGGGATAATGAAAAACTGTTTTTT.

The chain employs TRBV4-3 and TRBJ1-6; unclear D gene. Deletions cut 0 bases from V and 7 bases from J, with 10 bases between. Germline V gene sequence: CDR1 LGHNA, CDR2 YSLEER. This CDR3 region has 15 residues. In DNA form, the CDR3 reads TGCGCCAGCAGCCAAGATCCACAGAGGAATTCACCCCTCCACTTT. Encoded protein: CASSQDPQRNSPLHF.

This chain links TRBV19 with TRBJ2-1, with a weak D call TRBD2 (6 bases). V lost 3 bases to trimming and J lost 10 bases, with 19 bases between them. This CDR3 has 15 residues. Germline loops: CDR1 LNHDA, CDR2 SQIVND (reference sequence). The chain's CDR3 is CASSMIGTLTGEQFF. In DNA form, the CDR3 reads TGTGCCAGTAGTATGATCGGGACTCTCACTGGAGAGCAGTTCTTC.

V is TRBV29-1 and J is TRBJ2-7; D may be TRBD2 (5 bases). From germline, CDR1 is SQVTM and CDR2 ANQGSEA. The CDR3 length is 14 residues. V was cut by 0 bases and J by 2 bases, with 11 bases left in between. Written as DNA, the CDR3 is TGCAGCGTTGAAGAATCGGGGAAACCCTACGAGCAGTACTTC. Residues: CSVEESGKPYEQYF.

J is TRBJ2-2 and V is TRBV12-1; TRBD1 reflects the table's D call only, with no check against the DNA. TRBV12-1 is a recognized pseudogene. The CDR3 loop spans 17 amino acids. CDR3 nucleotide sequence: TGTGCCAGCAGCTTGCTTGGGGGCAGGGGATTCACCGGGGAGCTGTTTTTT. It specifies CASSLLGGRGFTGELFF.

The rearrangement joins TRBV11-2 to TRBJ2-2, with D possibly matching TRBD1 (6 bases). The length of the CDR3 is 14 residues. The V end was cut by 2 bases, the J end by 5 bases, with 9 bases between. Per germline, CDR1 SGHAT and CDR2 FQNNGV. The chain's CDR3 is CASSLSQGTGELFF. Written as DNA, the CDR3 is TGTGCCAGCAGCTTAAGTCAGGGGACCGGGGAGCTGTTTTTT.

V and J are TRBV6-6 and TRBJ2-7; no reliable D call. Between the trimmed V and J ends, which lost 8 bases and 2 bases, there was a span of 4 bases. Germline lookup yields CDR1 MNHNY and CDR2 SVGAGI (reference sequence). This CDR3 contains 10 residues. CDR3 DNA: TGTGCCAGCGGGCCCTACGAGCAGTACTTC. Translation gives CASGPYEQYF.